Here is one TCR beta chain with its context. The cohort comprised adults aged roughly 18 to 95 years residing in about two dozen US areas. Assignment of participants to cohorts was predicated upon participant-reported clinical history. The source of the sample is a study of blood T cell repertoires in COVID-19. Study-wide context: T cells, B-cell-depleted T cells, or PBMCs supplied cDNA or gDNA.

The CDR3 loop spans 12 amino acids. The V end was cut by 6 bases, the J end by 6 bases, with 11 bases between. Sequencing was performed with immunoSEQ multiplex PCR; in TCRdb, only in-frame clones are kept and a portion is missing. Of about 220,000 clones detected, roughly nine tenths appear once; the ten largest clones hold about 3.3%. This chain connects TRBV12-3 or TRBV12-4 to TRBJ1-1; D is possibly TRBD1 (5 bases). The sequenced sample was PBMCs or T cells enriched from blood (not recorded which). The TCR sequence derives from a woman between 18 and 29 years old in a cohort exposed to, infected with or recovered from COVID-19 (not recorded which). As DNA, the CDR3 is TGTGCCAGCAGGGGGCTAGGCGCTGAAGCTTTCTTT. It yields the protein CASRGLGAEAFF.